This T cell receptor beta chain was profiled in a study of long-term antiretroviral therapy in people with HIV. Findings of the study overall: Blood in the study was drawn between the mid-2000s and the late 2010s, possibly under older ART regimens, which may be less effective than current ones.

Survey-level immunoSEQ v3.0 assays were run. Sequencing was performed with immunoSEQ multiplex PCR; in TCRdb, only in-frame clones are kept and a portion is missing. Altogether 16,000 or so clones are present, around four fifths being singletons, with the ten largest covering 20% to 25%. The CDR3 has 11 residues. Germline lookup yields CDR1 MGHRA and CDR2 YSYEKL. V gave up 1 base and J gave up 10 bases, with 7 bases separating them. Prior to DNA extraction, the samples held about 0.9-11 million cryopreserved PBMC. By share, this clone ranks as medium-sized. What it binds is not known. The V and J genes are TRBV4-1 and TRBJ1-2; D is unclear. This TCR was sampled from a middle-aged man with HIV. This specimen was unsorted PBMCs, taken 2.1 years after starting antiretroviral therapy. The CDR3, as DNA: TGCGCCAGCAGCCAAGTCGGCGTCTACACCTTC. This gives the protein CASSQVGVYTF.